This TCR beta chain was recovered during a study of long-term antiretroviral therapy in people with HIV. The overall study: The earliest specimens came about a decade ahead of the 2015 immediate-ART recommendation.

No fewer than two post-ART and no fewer than one pre-ART PBMC samples existed for each donor. Study results and limitations: There were no data on ART adherence, viral resistance or therapy changes, a gap that limits inferences about post-ART repertoire changes. The study found that diversity rose after ART but stayed below transplant donor controls.

On this clone itself: What it binds is not known.

Version v3.0 of the immunoSEQ assay ran at survey level. Measured with immunoSEQ multiplex PCR; TCRdb has only the in-frame clones, and not every one. The sample has approximately 16,000 clones, just under 80% seen once. The CDR3 has 13 amino acids. Germline CDR1 is SGHNT and CDR2 is YYREEE (reference sequence). The V gene lost 2 bases and the J gene lost 5 bases, with 10 bases spanning the gap. Source: unsorted PBMCs, taken 3.2 to 3.4 years after starting antiretroviral therapy. The V call is TRBV5-4, the J call TRBJ2-5; no reliable D call. The clonotype originates from a woman aged 35 to 49 with HIV. CDR3 DNA: TGTGCCAGCAGCTTAAGGGATCTGGAGACCCAGTACTTC. This sequence encodes CASSLRDLETQYF. The full variable domain, rest sourced from reference TRBV5-4 and TRBJ2-5, is ETGVTQSPTHLIKTRGQQVTLRCSSQSGHNTVSWYQQALGQGPQFIFQYYREEENGRGNFPPRFSGLQFPNYSSELNVNALELDDSALYLCASSLRDLETQYFGPGTRLLVL.